These T cell receptor beta chains were read from a single sample in a study of blood T cell repertoires in COVID-19. This table comes from immunoSEQ multiplex PCR, and its TCRdb copy is limited to in-frame clones, with some not included. The sample includes about 120,000 clones, about 85% seen only once; the top ten take approximately 30%. Sequenced material: peripheral blood. All receptors derive from a woman of 80 years or more with acute or convalescent COVID-19. Both conserved end residues are part of each CDR3. The order of the fields is V gene, J gene, CDR3 protein.

TRBV7-8	TRBJ1-2	CASSYGQLNYGYTF
TRBV10-3	TRBJ2-5	CAIAGSQETQYF
TRBV7-3	TRBJ2-1	CASSLSRLAGGSENEQFF
TRBV6-4	TRBJ1-2	CASSVSGQGNYGYTF
TRBV18	TRBJ1-2	CASSPNEAVYYGYTF
TRBV7-8	TRBJ1-2	CASSFGQSGYTF
TRBV29-1	TRBJ1-2	CSVASSGYGYTF
TRBV19	TRBJ2-4	CASSVASGTPENIQYF
TRBV7-9	TRBJ1-3	CASSLVLGTSSGNTIYF
TRBV11-2	TRBJ2-2	CASSYRTGNGELFF
TRBV5-1	TRBJ1-5	CASSLGLGGGQPQHF
TRBV7-9	TRBJ2-2	CASSFLGTAYTGELFF
TRBV4-2	TRBJ1-6	CASSQEWRGNSPLHF
TRBV7-9	TRBJ1-1	CASSPRGGEDTEAFF
TRBV5-1	TRBJ1-6	CASSLDLGGPLHF
TRBV28	TRBJ1-4	CASSSTGGWEKLFF
TRBV6-5	TRBJ2-5	CASTANRVGETQYF
TRBV18	TRBJ1-2	CASSPGQDRLPGYTF
TRBV5-1	TRBJ1-1	CASSPWTGANTEAFF
TRBV5-1	TRBJ2-5	CASLYSPGITETQYF
TRBV7-3	TRBJ2-1	CASSLTGGLYNEQFF
TRBV2	TRBJ1-5	CASSEYRDQPQHF
TRBV2	TRBJ1-6	CASRSQANSPLHF
TRBV3-1/TRBV3-2	TRBJ2-7	CASSQLGDEQYF
TRBV13	TRBJ1-1	CASSPMGRAGGAFF
TRBV19	TRBJ2-2	CASNRVIATGELFF
TRBV27	TRBJ1-6	CASSSTPTGWNSPLHF
TRBV6-5	TRBJ1-5	CASGGRGYQPQHF
TRBV7-9	TRBJ1-1	CASRSRLNTEAFF
TRBV28	TRBJ1-5	CASRPTGGNQPQHF
TRBV28	TRBJ1-2	CASSPLTVNYGYTF
TRBV4-1	TRBJ2-2	CASSPQDSGGGELFF
TRBV29-1	TRBJ2-1	CSVSGTSGGGSYNEQFF
TRBV4-2	TRBJ1-1	CASSQVQAGDLNTEAFF
TRBV18	TRBJ1-5	CASSPGTGDQPQHF
TRBV6-5	TRBJ1-1	CASSYSSQGSEAFF
TRBV5-1	TRBJ1-1	CASSLGGTDAFF
TRBV19	TRBJ1-5	CASKGDRILSNQPQHF
TRBV28	TRBJ1-2	CASRPGQDHGYTF
TRBV27	TRBJ1-3	CASSLRGNTIYF
TRBV9	TRBJ1-2	CASSPTTGPYYGYTF
TRBV4-2	TRBJ2-5	CASSQEGGDYYQETQYF
TRBV6-5	TRBJ1-5	CASNLQGFQPQHF
TRBV5-5	TRBJ2-5	CASRKTTSGEETQYF